This T cell receptor (beta chain) comes out of a study of blood T cell repertoires in COVID-19. Study as a whole: In each case, the material was cDNA or gDNA derived from T cells, B-cell-depleted T cells, or PBMCs.

This CDR3 is built from 13 residues. Germline V gene sequence: CDR1 SEHNR, CDR2 FQNEAQ (reference sequence). V lost 1 base and J 7 bases, leaving 10 bases between the germline ends. Sequencing used immunoSEQ multiplex PCR; TCRdb keeps in-frame clones, though not all of them. The data hold 65,000 to 90,000 clones, with roughly 87% observed a single time. The sequencing input was peripheral blood. This TCR derives from a man aged 25 to 45 with acute or convalescent COVID-19. This chain links TRBV7-9 with TRBJ1-1, with D perhaps matching TRBD1 (5 bases). CDR3 bases: TGTGCCAGCAGCTTAGGGCGGGACGGTGAAGCTTTCTTT. Translation: CASSLGRDGEAFF.